The present T cell receptor (beta chain) was sequenced within a study of OX40 agonist ivuxolimab in advanced cancers. With regard to this clone: The antigen remains unidentified.

Study-wide findings and caveats: The authors also found low normalized T-cell clonal expansion in some nonresponders.

Assay: immunoSEQ multiplex PCR; the TCRdb copy retains only in-frame clones and omits some. Among over 50,000 clones listed, around 89% were seen once. After removal of 0 bases from V and 1 base from J, the junction contained 2 bases not matched to a gene. CDR1 and CDR2 from the germline V gene are MGHRA and YSYEKL. The CDR3 contains 15 residues. The sequence was obtained from an adult with an advanced solid tumor such as melanoma, head and neck, liver or kidney cancer. The sequencing here drew on CD4+ or CD8+ T cells sorted from blood, taken in a trial of the OX40 agonist ivuxolimab. The chain carries TRBV4-1 and TRBJ2-5; 7 bases are a match to TRBD1. CDR3 nucleotide sequence: TGCGCCAGCAGCCAAGATAGGGACAGCCAAGAGACCCAGTACTTC. The encoded protein is CASSQDRDSQETQYF.